This T cell receptor beta chain was recorded in a study of beta chain features in type 1 diabetes. Heparinised blood was drawn once per donor, averaging approximately 0.12 L. The investigators reverse transcribed all of the isolated RNA, so they sequenced expressed TCRB transcripts. TCRdb's copy holds only in-frame clones and misses some; the assay was immunoSEQ multiplex PCR. Of over 350,000 clones in the sample, about 15% were seen once. The CDR3 consists of 16 residues. The V gene's germline CDR1 is SEHNR and CDR2 FQNEAQ (reference sequence). The V gene end was trimmed by 2 bases and the J gene end by 1 base; junction bases not matched to a gene: 8.

What was sequenced was naive CD4+ T cells from blood. The chain couples TRBV7-9 to TRBJ2-7; 7 nucleotides line up with TRBD1. This receptor was identified in a woman under 30 in good health. Here the CDR3 reads CASSLRGPPISYEQYF. Written as DNA, the CDR3 is TGTGCCAGCAGCTTAAGGGGGCCGCCTATATCCTACGAGCAGTACTTC.